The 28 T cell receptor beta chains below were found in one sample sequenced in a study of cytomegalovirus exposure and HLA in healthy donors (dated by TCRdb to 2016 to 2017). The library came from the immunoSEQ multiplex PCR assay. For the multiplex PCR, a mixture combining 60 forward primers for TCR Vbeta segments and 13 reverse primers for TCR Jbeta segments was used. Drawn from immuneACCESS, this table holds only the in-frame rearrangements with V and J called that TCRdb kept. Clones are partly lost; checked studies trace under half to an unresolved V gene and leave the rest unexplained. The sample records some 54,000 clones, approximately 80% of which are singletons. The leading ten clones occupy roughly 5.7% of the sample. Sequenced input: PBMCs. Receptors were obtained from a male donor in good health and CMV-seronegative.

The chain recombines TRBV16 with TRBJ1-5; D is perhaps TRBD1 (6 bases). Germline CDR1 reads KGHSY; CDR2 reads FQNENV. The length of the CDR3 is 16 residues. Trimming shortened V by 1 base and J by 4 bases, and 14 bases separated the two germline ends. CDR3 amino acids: CASSQLGTGINQPQHF. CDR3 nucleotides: TGTGCCAGCAGCCAATTGGGAACAGGGATTAATCAGCCCCAGCATTTT.

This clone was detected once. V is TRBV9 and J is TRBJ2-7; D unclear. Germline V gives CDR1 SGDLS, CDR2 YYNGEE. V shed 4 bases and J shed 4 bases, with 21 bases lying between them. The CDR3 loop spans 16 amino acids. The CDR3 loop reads CASSPEVVGMRYEQYF. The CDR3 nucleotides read TGTGCCAGCAGCCCCGAGGTGGTTGGAATGAGGTACGAGCAGTACTTC.

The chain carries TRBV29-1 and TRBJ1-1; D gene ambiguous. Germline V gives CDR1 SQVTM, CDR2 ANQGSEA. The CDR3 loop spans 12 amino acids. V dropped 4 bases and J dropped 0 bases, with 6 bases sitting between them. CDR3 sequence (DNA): TGCAGCGTTGCCAGGTTGAACACTGAAGCTTTCTTT. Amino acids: CSVARLNTEAFF.

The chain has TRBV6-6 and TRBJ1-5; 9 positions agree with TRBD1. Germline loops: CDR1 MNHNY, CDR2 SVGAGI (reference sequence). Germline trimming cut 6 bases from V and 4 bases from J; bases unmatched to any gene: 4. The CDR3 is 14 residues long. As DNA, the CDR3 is TGTGCCAGCAGGTGGACAGGGGAGAATCAGCCCCAGCATTTT. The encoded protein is CASRWTGENQPQHF.

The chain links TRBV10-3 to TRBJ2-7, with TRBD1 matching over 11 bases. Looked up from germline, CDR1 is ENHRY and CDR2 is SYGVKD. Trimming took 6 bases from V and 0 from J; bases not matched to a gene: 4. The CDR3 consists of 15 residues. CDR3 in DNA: TGTGCCATCAGGGCGGGGACAGGGGGCTCCTACGAGCAGTACTTC. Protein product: CAIRAGTGGSYEQYF.

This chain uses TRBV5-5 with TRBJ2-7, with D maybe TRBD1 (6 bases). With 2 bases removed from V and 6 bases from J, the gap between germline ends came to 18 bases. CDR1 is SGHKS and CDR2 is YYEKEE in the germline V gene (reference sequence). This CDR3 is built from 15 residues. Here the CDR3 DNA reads TGTGCCAGCAGCTTCCTGGGGGCTGCTTTGGTCGAGCAGTACTTC. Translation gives CASSFLGAALVEQYF. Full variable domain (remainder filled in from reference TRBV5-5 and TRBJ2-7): DAGVTQSPTHLIKTRGQQVTLRCSPISGHKSVSWYQQVLGQGPQFIFQYYEKEERGRGNFPDRFSARQFPNYSSELNVNALLLGDSALYLCASSFLGAALVEQYFGPGTRLTVT.

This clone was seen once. The CDR3 is CASSSGTAGGNTIYF. The CDR3, as DNA: TGTGCCAGCAGCTCCGGGACAGCTGGAGGAAACACCATATATTTT. This sequence joins TRBV6-5 and TRBJ1-3; 7 positions match TRBD1. The CDR3 length is 15 residues. With 6 bases clipped from V and 4 bases from J, the junction kept 9 bases outside the gene matches. Germline loops: CDR1 MNHEY, CDR2 SVGAGI.

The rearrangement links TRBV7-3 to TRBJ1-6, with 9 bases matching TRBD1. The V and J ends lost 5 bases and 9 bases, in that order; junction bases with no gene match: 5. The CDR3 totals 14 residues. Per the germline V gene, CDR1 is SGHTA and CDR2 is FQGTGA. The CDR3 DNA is TGTGCCAGCAGCCCGGGACAGGGAACTTCACCCCTCCACTTT. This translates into CASSPGQGTSPLHF.

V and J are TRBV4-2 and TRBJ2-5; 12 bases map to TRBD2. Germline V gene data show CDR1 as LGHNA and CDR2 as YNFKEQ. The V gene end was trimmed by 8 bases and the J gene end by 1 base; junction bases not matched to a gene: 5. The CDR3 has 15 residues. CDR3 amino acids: CASGTSGGIQETQYF. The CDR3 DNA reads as TGTGCCAGCGGAACTAGCGGGGGGATCCAAGAGACCCAGTACTTC.

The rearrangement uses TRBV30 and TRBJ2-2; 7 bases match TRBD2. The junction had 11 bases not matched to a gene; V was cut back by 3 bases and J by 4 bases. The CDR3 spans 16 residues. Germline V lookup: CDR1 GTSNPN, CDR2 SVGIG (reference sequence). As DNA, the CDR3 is TGTGCCTGGAGGGGGTGGCGGGGGAAGACCACCGGGGAGCTGTTTTTT. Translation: CAWRGWRGKTTGELFF.

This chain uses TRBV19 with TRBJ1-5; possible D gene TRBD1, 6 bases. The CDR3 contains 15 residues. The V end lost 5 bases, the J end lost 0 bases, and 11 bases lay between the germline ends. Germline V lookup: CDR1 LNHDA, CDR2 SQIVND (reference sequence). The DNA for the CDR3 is TGTGCCAGTAGTGCGACAGGTTATAGCAATCAGCCCCAGCATTTT. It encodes CASSATGYSNQPQHF.

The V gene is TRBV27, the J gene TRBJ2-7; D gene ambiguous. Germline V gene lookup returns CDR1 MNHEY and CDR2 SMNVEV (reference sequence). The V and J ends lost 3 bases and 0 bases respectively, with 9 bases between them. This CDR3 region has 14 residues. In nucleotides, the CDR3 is TGTGCCAGCAGTTTCTCGTCCCCCTCCTACGAGCAGTACTTC. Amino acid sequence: CASSFSSPSYEQYF.

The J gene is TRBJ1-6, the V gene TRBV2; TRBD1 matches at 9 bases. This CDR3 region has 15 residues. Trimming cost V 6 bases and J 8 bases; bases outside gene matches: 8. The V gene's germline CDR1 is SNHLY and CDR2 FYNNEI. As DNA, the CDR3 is TGTGCCAGCAGAGGAGACAGGGGGATGGATTCACCCCTCCACTTT. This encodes CASRGDRGMDSPLHF.

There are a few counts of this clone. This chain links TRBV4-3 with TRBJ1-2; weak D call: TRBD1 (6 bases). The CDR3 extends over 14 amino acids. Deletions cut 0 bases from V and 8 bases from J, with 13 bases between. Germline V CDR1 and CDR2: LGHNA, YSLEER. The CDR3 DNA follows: TGCGCCAGCAGCCAAGATCGCACAGACAGGGGCTACACCTTC. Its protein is CASSQDRTDRGYTF.

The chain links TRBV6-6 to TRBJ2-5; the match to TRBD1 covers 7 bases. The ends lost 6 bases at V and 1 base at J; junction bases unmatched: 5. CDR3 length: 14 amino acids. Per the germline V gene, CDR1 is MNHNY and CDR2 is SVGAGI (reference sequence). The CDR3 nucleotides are TGTGCCAGCAGCCCCGGACAGGTCCAAGAGACCCAGTACTTC. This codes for CASSPGQVQETQYF.

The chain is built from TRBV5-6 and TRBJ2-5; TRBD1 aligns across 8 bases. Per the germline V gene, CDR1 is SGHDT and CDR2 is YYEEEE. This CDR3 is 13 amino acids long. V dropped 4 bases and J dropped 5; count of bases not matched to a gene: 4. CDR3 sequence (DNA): TGTGCCAGCAGCGGGGACAGGACTGAGACCCAGTACTTC. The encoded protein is CASSGDRTETQYF.

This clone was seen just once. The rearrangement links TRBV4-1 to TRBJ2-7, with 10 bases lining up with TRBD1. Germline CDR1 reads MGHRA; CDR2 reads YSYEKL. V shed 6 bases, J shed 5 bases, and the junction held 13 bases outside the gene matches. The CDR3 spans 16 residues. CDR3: CASSRVSTGGLDEQYF. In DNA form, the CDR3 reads TGCGCCAGCAGTCGTGTATCGACAGGGGGCCTCGACGAGCAGTACTTC.

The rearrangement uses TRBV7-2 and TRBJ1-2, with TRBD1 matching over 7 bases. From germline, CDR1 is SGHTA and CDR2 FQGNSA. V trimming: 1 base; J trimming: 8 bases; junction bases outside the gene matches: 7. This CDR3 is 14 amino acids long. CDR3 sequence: CASSLGGQAHGYTF. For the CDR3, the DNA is TGTGCCAGCAGCTTAGGAGGACAGGCTCACGGCTACACCTTC. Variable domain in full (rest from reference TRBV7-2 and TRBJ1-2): GAGVSQSPSNKVTEKGKDVELRCDPISGHTALYWYRQSLGQGLEFLIYFQGNSAPDKSGLPSDRFSAERTGGSVSTLTIQRTQQEDSAVYLCASSLGGQAHGYTFGSGTRLTVV.

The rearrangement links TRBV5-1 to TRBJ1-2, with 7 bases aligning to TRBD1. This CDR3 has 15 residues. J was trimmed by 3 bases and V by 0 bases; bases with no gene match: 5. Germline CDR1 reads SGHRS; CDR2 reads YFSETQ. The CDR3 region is CASSLGTGEDYGYTF. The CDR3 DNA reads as TGCGCCAGCAGCTTGGGTACAGGGGAGGACTATGGCTACACCTTC.

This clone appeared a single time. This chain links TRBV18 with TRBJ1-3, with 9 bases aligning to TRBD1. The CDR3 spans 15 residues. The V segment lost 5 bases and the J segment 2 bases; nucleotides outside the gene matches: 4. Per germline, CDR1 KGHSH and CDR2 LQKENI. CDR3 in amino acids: CASSRDRETGNTIYF. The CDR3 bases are TGTGCCAGCTCAAGGGACAGGGAGACTGGAAACACCATATATTTT.

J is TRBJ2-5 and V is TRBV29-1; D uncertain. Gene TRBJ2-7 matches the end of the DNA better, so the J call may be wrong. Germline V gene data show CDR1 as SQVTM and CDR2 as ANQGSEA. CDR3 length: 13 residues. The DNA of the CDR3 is TGCAGCGTTGAAGAGGTGAGCTCCTACGAGCAGTACTTC. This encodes CSVEEVSSYEQYF.

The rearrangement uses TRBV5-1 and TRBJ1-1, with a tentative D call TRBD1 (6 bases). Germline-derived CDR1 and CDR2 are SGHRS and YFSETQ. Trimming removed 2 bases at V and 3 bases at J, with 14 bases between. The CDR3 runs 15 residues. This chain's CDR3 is CASSFPGGRDTEAFF. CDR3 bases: TGCGCCAGCAGCTTCCCCGGGGGGCGAGACACTGAAGCTTTCTTT.

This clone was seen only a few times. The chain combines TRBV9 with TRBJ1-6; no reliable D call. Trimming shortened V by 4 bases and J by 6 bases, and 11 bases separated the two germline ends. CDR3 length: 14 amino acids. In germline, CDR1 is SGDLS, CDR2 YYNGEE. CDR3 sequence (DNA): TGTGCCAGCAGCTTATCAGGAGGTAATTCACCCCTCCACTTT. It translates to CASSLSGGNSPLHF.

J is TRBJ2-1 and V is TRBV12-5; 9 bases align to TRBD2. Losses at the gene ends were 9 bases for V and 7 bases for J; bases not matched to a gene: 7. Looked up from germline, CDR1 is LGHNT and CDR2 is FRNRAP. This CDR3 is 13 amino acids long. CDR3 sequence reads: CASLAGAGNEQFF. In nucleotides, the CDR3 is TGTGCTAGCTTAGCGGGGGCTGGTAATGAGCAGTTCTTC.

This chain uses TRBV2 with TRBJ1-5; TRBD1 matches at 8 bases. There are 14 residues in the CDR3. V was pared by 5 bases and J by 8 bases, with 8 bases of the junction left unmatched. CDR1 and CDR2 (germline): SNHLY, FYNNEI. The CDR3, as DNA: TGTGCCAGCAGTCGGACAGGGATCGGGGAGCCCCAGCATTTT. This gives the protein CASSRTGIGEPQHF. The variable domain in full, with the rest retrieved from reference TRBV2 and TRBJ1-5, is EPEVTQTPSHQVTQMGQEVILRCVPISNHLYFYWYRQILGQKVEFLVSFYNNEISEKSEIFDDQFSVERPDGSNFTLKIRSTKLEDSAMYFCASSRTGIGEPQHFGDGTRLSIL.

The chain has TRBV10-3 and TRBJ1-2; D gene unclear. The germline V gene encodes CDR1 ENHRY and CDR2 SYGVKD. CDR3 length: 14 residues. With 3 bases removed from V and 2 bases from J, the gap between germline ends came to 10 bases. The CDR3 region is CAISDRGGNYGYTF. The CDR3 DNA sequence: TGTGCCATCAGTGATCGGGGAGGAAACTATGGCTACACCTTC.

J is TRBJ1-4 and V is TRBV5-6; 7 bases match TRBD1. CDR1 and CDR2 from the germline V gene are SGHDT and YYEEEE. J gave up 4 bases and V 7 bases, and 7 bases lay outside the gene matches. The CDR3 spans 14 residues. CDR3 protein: CASGLQGINEKLFF. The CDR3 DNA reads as TGTGCCAGCGGTCTACAGGGGATTAATGAAAAACTGTTTTTT.

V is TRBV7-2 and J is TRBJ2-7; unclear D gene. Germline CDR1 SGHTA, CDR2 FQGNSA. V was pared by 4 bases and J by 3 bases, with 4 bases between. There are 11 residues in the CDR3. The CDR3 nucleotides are TGTGCCAGCAGCTCTTTCTACGAGCAGTACTTC. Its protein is CASSSFYEQYF.